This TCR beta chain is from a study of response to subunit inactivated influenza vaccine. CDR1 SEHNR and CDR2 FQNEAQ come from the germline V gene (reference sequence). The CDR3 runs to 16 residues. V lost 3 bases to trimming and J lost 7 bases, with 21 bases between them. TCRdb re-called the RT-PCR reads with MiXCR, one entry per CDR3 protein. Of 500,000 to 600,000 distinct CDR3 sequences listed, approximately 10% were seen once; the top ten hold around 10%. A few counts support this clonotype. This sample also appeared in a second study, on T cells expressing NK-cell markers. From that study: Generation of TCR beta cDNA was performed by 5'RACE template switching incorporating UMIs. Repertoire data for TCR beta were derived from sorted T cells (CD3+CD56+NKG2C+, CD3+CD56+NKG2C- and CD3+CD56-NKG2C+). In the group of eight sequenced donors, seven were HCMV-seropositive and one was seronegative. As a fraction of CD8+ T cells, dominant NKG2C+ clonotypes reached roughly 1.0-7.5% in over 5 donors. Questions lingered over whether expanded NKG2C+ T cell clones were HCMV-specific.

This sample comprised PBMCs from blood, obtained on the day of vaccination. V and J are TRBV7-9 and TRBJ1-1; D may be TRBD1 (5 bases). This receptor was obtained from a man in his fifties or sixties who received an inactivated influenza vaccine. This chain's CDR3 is CASSFGGNRRNGEAFF. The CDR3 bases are TGTGCCAGCAGCTTCGGAGGGAACAGGAGAAATGGTGAAGCTTTCTTT.